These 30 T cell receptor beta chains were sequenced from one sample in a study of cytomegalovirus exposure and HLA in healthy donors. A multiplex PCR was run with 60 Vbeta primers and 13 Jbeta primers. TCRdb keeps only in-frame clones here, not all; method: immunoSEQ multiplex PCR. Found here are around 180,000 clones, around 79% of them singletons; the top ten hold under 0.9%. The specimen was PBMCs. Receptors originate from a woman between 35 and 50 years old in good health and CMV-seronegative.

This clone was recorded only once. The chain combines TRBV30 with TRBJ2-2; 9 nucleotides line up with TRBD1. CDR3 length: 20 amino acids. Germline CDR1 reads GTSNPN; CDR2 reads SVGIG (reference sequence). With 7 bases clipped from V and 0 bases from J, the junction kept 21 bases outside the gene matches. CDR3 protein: CAYALGTGTYSVTNTGELFF. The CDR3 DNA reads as TGTGCCTACGCCCTCGGGACAGGGACTTACTCCGTTACGAACACCGGGGAGCTGTTTTTT.

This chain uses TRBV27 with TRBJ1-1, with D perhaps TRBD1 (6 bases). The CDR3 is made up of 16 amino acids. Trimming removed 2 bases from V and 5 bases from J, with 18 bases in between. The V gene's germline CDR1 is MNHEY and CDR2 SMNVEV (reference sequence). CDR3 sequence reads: CASSLTAGDRGTEAFF. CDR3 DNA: TGTGCCAGCAGTTTAACCGCAGGGGACCGCGGGACTGAAGCTTTCTTT.

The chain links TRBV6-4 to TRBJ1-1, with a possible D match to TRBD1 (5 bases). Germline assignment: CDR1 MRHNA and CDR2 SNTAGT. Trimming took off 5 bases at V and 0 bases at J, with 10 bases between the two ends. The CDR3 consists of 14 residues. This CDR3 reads CASSTGTMNTEAFF. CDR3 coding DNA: TGTGCCAGCAGTACGGGGACTATGAACACTGAAGCTTTCTTT.

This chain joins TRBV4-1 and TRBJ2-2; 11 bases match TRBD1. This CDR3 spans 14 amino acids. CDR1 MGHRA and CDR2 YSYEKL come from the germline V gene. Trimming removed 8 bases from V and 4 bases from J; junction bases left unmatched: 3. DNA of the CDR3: TGCGCCAGCTGGGGGACAGGGGGCACCGGGGAGCTGTTTTTT. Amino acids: CASWGTGGTGELFF.

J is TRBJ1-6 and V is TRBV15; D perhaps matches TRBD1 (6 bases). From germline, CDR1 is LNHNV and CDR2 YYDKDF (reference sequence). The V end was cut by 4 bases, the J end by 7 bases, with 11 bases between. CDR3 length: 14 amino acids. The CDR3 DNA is TGTGCCACCAGCAACTACAGGGCGAATTCACCCCTCCACTTT. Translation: CATSNYRANSPLHF. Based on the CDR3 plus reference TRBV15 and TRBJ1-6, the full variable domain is DAMVIQNPRYQVTQFGKPVTLSCSQTLNHNVMYWYQQKSSQAPKLLFHYYDKDFNNEADTPDNFQSRRPNTSFCFLDIRSPGLGDTAMYLCATSNYRANSPLHFGNGTRLTVT.

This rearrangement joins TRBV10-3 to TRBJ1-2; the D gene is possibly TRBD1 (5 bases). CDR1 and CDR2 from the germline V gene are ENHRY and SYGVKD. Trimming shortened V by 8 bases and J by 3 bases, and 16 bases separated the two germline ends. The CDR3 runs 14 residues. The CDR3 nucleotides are TGTGCCATCTCTGGGCAGGGAGGTGACTATGGCTACACCTTC. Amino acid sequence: CAISGQGGDYGYTF.

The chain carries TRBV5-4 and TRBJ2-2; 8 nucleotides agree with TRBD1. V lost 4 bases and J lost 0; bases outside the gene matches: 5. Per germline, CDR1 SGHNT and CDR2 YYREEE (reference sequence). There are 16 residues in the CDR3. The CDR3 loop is CASSVRDRTNTGELFF. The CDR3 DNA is TGTGCCAGCAGCGTGCGGGACAGGACGAACACCGGGGAGCTGTTTTTT.

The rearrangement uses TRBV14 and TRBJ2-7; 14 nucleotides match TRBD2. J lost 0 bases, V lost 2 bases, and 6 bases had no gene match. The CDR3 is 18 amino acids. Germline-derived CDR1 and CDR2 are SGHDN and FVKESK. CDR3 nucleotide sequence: TGTGCCAGCAGCCAATCGAGGGGGACTAGCGGGAGCTCCTACGAGCAGTACTTC. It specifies CASSQSRGTSGSSYEQYF.

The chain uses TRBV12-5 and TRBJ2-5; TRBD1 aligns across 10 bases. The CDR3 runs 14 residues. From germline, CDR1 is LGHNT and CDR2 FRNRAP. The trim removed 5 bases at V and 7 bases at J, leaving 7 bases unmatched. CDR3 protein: CASGPGQGSVTQYF. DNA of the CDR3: TGTGCTAGTGGTCCGGGACAGGGGAGCGTGACCCAGTACTTC. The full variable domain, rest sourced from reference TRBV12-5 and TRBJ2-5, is DARVTQTPRHKVTEMGQEVTMRCQPILGHNTVFWYRQTMMQGLELLAYFRNRAPLDDSGMPKDRFSAEMPDATLATLKIQPSEPRDSAVYFCASGPGQGSVTQYFGPGTRLLVL.

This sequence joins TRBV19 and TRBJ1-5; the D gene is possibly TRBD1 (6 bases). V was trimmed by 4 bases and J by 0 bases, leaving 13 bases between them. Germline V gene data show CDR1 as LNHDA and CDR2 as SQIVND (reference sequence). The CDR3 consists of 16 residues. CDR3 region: CASSTDSLYSNQPQHF. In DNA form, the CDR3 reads TGTGCCAGTAGTACGGACAGCCTTTATAGCAATCAGCCCCAGCATTTT.

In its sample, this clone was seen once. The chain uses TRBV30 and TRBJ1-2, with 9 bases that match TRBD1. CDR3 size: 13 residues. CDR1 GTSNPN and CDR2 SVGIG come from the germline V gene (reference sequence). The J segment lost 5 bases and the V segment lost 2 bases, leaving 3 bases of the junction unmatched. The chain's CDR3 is CAWSLQGAYGYTF. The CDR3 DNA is TGTGCCTGGAGTTTACAGGGGGCATATGGCTACACCTTC.

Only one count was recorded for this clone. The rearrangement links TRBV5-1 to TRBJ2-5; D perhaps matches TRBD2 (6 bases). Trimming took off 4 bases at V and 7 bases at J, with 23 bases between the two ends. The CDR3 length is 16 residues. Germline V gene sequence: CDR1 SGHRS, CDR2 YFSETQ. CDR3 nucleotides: TGCGCCAGCAGCCGAGGTGGGGGGATCCCCCTGACGACCCAGTACTTC. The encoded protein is CASSRGGGIPLTTQYF.

CDR3 coding DNA: TGCGCCAGCAGCTGGGGACTAGCGGGCAAGTCCAATGAGCAGTTCTTC. It specifies CASSWGLAGKSNEQFF. This chain links TRBV5-1 with TRBJ2-1; 12 bases line up with TRBD2. Unmatched junction bases numbered 7, after V lost 3 bases and J lost 6 bases. This CDR3 comprises 16 residues. Germline values: CDR1 SGHRS, CDR2 YFSETQ.

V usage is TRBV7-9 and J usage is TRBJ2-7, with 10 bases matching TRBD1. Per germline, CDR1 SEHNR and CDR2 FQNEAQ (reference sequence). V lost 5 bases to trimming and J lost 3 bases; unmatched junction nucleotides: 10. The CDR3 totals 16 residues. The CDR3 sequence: CASSLPTGTGVYEQYF. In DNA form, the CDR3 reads TGTGCCAGCAGCCTCCCCACCGGGACAGGGGTCTACGAGCAGTACTTC.

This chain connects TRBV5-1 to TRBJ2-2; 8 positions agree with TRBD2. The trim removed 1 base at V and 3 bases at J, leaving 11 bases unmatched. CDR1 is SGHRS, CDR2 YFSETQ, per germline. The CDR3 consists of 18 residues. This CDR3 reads CASSLISGLAGYTGELFF. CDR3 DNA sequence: TGCGCCAGCAGCTTGATTTCGGGTCTAGCGGGCTACACCGGGGAGCTGTTTTTT.

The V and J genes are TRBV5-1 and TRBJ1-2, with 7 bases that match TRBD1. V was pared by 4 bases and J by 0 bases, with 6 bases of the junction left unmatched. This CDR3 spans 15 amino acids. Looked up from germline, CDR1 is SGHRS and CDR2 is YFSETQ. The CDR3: CASSLTGAANYGYTF. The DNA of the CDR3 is TGCGCCAGCAGCCTTACAGGGGCCGCTAACTATGGCTACACCTTC.

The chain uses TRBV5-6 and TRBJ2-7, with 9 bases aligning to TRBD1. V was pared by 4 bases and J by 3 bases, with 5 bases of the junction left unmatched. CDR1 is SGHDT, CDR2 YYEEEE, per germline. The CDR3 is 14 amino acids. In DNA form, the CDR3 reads TGTGCCAGCAGCGCGGACAGGGGTTTCTACGAGCAGTACTTC. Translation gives CASSADRGFYEQYF.

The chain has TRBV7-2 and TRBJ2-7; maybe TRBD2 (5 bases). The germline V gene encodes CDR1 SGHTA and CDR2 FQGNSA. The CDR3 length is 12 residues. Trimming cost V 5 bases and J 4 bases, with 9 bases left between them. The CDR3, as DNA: TGTGCCAGCAGCGAACTAGTGTACGAGCAGTACTTC. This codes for CASSELVYEQYF.

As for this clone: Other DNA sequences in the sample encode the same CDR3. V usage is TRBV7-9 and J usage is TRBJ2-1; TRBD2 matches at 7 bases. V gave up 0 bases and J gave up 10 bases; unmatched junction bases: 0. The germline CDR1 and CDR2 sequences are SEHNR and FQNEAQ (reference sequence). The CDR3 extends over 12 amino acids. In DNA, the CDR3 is TGTGCCAGCAGCTTAGCTAGCGGGGAGCAGTTCTTC. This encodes CASSLASGEQFF.

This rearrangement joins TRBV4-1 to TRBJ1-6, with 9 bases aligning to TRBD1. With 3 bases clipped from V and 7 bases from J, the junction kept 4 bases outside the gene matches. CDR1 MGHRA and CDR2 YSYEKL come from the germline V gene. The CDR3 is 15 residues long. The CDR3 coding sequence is TGCGCCAGCAGCCACCACGGACAGGGGAATTCACCCCTCCACTTT. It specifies CASSHHGQGNSPLHF.

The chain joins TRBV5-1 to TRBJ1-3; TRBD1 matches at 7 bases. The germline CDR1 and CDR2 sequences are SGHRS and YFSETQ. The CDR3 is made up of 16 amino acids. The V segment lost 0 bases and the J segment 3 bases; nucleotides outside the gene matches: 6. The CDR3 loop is CASSLAGTDRGNTIYF. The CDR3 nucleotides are TGCGCCAGCAGCTTGGCGGGGACAGATCGTGGAAACACCATATATTTT.

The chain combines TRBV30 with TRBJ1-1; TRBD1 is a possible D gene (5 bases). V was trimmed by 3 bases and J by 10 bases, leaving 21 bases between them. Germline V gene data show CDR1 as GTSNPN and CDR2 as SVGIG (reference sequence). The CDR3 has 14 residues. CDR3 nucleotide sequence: TGTGCCTGGAGCCCCGGGGGGACCCAGATCCGAGCTTTCTTT. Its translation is CAWSPGGTQIRAFF.

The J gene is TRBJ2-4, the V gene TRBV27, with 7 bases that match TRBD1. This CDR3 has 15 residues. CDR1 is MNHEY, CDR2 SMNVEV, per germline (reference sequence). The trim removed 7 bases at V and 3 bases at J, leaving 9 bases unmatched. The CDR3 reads CASTLTGIDKNIQYF. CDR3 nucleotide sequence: TGTGCCAGCACCTTGACAGGGATAGACAAAAACATTCAGTACTTC.

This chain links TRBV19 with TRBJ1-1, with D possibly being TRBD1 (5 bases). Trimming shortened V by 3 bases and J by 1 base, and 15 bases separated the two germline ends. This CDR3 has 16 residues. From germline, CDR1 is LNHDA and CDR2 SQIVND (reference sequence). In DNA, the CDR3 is TGTGCCAGTAGTATTATAGAGGGGAGGAGGAACACTGAAGCTTTCTTT. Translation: CASSIIEGRRNTEAFF.

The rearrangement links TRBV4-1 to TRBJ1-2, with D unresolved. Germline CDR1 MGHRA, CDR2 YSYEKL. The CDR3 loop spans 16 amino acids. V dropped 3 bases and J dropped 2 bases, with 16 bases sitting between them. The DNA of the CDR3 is TGCGCCAGCAGCCATGCGCCCTCGCGGCTCAACTATGGCTACACCTTC. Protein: CASSHAPSRLNYGYTF.

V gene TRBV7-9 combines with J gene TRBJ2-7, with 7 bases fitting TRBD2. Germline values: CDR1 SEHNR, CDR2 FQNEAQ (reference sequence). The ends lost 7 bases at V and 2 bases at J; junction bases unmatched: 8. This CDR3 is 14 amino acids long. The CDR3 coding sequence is TGTGCCAGCACCCCGGGACTACGTCCCTACGAGCAGTACTTC. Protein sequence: CASTPGLRPYEQYF.

CDR3 nucleotide sequence: TGCGCCAGCAGCTTGTCCCCGACAGACCAAAATGAGCAGTTCTTC. It is translated as CASSLSPTDQNEQFF. The chain combines TRBV5-1 with TRBJ2-1, with D perhaps TRBD1 (5 bases). In germline, CDR1 is SGHRS, CDR2 YFSETQ. The CDR3 length is 15 residues. V lost 1 base, J lost 7 bases, and 15 bases lay in between.

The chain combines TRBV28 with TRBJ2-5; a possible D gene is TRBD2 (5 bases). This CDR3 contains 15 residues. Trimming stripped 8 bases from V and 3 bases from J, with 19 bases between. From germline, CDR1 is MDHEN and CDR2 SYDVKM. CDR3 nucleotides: TGTGCCAGCCAAGAGCCCAGCGGTCGCGAAGAGACCCAGTACTTC. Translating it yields CASQEPSGREETQYF. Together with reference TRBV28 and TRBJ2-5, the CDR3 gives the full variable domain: DVKVTQSSRYLVKRTGEKVFLECVQDMDHENMFWYRQDPGLGLRLIYFSYDVKMKEKGDIPEGYSVSREKKERFSLILESASTNQTSMYLCASQEPSGREETQYFGPGTRLLVL.

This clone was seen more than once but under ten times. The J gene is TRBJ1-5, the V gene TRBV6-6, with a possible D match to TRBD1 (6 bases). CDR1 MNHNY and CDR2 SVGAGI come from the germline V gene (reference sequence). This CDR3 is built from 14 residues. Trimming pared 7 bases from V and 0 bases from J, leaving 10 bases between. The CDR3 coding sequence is TGTGCCAGCACCAGGGACAATAGCAATCAGCCCCAGCATTTT. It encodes CASTRDNSNQPQHF.

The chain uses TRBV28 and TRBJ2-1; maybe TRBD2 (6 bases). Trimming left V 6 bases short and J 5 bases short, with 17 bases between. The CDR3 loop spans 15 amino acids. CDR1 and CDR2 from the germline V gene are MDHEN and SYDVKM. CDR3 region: CASSPTGRTNNEQFF. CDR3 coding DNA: TGTGCCAGCAGCCCGACCGGACGGACTAACAATGAGCAGTTCTTC.